This T cell receptor (beta chain) was recorded in a study of T cell responses to AZD1222 COVID-19 vaccine. Study-wide points: It should be noted that donors were predominantly white British and more often female, and clonal diversity was possibly underestimated. Repertoires were obtained only post-peak T cell response.

CDR1 is SGHNT and CDR2 is YYREEE in the germline V gene (reference sequence). The CDR3 contains 16 residues. The trim removed 2 bases at V and 3 bases at J, leaving 5 bases unmatched. With respect to this clone: The antigen remains undetermined.

Data came from immunoSEQ multiplex PCR; TCRdb stores just in-frame clones and leaves some out. The repertoire has fewer than 200,000 clones, around nine tenths of them found once; the top ten carry more than 25%. The sequence was collected from an adult who received the AZD1222 COVID-19 vaccine. Sequenced material: peripheral blood, taken 28 days after the second AZD1222 dose. The chain recombines TRBV5-4 with TRBJ2-2; 9 bases are a match to TRBD2. The DNA for the CDR3 is TGTGCCAGCAGCTTCGCGGGAGGGGGGGACACCGGGGAGCTGTTTTTT. Protein sequence: CASSFAGGGDTGELFF.